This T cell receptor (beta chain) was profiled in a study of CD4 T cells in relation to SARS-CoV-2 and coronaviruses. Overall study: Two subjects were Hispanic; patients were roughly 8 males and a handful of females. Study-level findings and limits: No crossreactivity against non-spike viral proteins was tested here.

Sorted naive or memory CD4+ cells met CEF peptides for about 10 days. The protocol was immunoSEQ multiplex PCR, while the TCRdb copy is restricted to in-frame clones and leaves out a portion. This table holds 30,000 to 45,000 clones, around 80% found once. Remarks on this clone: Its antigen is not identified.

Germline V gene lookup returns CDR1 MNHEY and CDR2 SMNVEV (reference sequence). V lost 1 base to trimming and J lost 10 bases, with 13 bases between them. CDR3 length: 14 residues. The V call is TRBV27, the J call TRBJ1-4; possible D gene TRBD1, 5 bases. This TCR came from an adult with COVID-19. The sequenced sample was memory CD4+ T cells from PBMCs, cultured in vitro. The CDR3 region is CASSLFQGGGKLFF. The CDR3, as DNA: TGTGCCAGCAGTTTATTTCAGGGTGGGGGAAAACTGTTTTTT.